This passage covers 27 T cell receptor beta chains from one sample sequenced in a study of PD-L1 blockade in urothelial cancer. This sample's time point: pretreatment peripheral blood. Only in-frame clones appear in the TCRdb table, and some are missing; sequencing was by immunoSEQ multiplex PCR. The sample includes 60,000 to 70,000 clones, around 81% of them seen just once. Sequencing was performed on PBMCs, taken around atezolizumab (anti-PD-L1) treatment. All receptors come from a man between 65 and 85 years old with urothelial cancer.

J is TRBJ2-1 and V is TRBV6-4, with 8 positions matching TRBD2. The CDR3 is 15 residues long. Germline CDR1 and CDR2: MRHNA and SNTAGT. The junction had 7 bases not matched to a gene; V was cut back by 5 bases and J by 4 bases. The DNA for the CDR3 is TGTGCCAGCAGTCCTCCTCCGGGGGGGTACAATGAGCAGTTCTTC. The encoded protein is CASSPPPGGYNEQFF.

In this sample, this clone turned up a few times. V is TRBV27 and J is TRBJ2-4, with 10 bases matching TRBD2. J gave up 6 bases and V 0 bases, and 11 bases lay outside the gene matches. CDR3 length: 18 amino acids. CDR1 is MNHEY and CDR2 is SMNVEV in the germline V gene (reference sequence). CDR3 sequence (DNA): TGTGCCAGCAGTTTATCCCCACTGCTAGCGGGAGTCGGAAACATTCAGTACTTC. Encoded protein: CASSLSPLLAGVGNIQYF.

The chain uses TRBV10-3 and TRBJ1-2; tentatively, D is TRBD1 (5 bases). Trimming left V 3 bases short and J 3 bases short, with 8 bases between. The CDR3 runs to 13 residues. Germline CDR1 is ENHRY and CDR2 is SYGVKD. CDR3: CAISEGVDYGYTF. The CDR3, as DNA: TGTGCCATCAGTGAAGGGGTAGACTATGGCTACACCTTC.

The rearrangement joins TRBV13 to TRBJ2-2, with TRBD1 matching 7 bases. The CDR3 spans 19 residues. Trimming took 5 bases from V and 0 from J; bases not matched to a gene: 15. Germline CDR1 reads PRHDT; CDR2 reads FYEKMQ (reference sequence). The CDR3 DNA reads TGTGCCAGCAGCCCTTATACCCCCTACAGGGGAACGAACACCGGGGAGCTGTTTTTT. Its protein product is CASSPYTPYRGTNTGELFF.

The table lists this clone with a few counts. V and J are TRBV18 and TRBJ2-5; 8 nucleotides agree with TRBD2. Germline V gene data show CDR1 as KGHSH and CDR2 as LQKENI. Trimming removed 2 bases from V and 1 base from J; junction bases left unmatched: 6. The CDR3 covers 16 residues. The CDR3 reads CASSPGTRVGQETQYF. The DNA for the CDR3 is TGTGCCAGCTCACCAGGGACTAGAGTCGGCCAAGAGACCCAGTACTTC.

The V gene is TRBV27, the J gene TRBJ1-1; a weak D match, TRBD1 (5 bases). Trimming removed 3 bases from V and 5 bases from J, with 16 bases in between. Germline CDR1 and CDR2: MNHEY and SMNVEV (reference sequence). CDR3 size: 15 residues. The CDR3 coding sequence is TGTGCCAGCAGTTTTCGAGGAGCGGGGCAAACTGAAGCTTTCTTT. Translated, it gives CASSFRGAGQTEAFF.

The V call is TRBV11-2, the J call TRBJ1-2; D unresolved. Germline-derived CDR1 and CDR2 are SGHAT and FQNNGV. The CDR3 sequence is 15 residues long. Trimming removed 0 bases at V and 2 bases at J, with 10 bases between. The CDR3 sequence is CASSLDGWENYGYTF. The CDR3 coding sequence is TGTGCCAGCAGCTTAGATGGATGGGAGAACTATGGCTACACCTTC.

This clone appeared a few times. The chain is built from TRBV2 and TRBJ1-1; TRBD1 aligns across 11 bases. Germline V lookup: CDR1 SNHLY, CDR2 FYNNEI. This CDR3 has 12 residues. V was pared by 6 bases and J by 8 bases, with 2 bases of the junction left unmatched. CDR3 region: CASRRTGGEAFF. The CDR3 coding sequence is TGTGCCAGCAGGAGGACAGGGGGCGAAGCTTTCTTT.

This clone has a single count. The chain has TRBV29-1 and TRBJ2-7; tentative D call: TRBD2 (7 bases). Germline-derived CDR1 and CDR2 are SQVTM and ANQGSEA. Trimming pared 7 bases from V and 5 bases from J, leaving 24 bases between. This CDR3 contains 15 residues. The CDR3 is CSASQGWGGSNEQYF. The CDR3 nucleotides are TGCAGCGCCTCACAGGGATGGGGGGGGTCGAACGAGCAGTACTTC.

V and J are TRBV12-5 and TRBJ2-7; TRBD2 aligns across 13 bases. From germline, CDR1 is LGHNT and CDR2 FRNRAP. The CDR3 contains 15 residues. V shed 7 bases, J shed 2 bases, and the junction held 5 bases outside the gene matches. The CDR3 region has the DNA TGTGCTAGTGCCGCGGGACTAGCGGGGACCTACGAGCAGTACTTC. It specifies CASAAGLAGTYEQYF.

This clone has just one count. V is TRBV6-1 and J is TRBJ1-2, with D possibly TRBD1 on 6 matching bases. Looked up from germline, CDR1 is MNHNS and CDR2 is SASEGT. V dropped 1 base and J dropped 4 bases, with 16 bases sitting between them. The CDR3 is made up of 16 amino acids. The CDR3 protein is CASSEGRRGHGYGYTF. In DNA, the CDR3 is TGTGCCAGCAGTGAAGGCCGGCGGGGGCATGGCTATGGCTACACCTTC.

The DNA for the CDR3 is TGTGCCAGCAGTAGGGACATTCGCTACGAGCAGTACTTC. It translates to CASSRDIRYEQYF. This sequence joins TRBV6-6 and TRBJ2-7, with D possibly matching TRBD1 (6 bases). This CDR3 is built from 13 residues. Trimming left V 5 bases short and J 3 bases short, with 11 bases between. Germline values: CDR1 MNHNY, CDR2 SVGAGI (reference sequence).

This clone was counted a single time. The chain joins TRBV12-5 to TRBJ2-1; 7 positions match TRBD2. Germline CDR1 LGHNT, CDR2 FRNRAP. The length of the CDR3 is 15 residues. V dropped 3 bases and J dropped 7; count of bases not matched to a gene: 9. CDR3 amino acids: CASGFASGSGNEQFF. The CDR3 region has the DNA TGTGCTAGTGGTTTTGCTAGCGGTTCTGGGAATGAGCAGTTCTTC.

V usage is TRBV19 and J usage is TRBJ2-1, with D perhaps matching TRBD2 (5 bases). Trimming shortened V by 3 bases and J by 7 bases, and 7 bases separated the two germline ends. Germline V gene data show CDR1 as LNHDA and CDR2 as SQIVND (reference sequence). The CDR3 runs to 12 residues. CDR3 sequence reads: CASSMGVNEQFF. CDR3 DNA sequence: TGTGCCAGTAGTATGGGAGTGAATGAGCAGTTCTTC. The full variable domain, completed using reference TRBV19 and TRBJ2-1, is DGGITQSPKYLFRKEGQNVTLSCEQNLNHDAMYWYRQDPGQGLRLIYYSQIVNDFQKGDIAEGYSVSREKKESFPLTVTSAQKNPTAFYLCASSMGVNEQFFGPGTRLTVL.

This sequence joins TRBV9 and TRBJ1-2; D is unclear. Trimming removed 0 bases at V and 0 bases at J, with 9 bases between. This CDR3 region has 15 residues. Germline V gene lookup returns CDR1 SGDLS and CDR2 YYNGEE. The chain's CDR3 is CASSVAPGANYGYTF. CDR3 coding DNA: TGTGCCAGCAGCGTAGCCCCGGGAGCTAACTATGGCTACACCTTC.

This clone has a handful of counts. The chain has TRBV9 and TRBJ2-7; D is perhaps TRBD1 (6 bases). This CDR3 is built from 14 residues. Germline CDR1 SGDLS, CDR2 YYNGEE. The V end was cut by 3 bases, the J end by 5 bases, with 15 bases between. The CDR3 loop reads CASSAQSSGDEQYF. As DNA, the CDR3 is TGTGCCAGCAGCGCCCAATCTTCAGGGGACGAGCAGTACTTC.

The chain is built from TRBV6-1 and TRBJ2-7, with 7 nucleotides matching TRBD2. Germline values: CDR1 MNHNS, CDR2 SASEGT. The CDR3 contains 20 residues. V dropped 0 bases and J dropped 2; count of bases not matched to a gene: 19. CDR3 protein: CASSEARLFFGGGPPYEQYF. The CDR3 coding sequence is TGTGCCAGCAGTGAAGCCAGGCTTTTTTTCGGGGGAGGGCCCCCCTACGAGCAGTACTTC.

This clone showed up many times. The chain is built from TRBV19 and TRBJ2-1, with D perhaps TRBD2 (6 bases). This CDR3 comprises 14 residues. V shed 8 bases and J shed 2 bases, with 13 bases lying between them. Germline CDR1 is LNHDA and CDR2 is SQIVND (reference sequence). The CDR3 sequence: CASARESPYNEQFF. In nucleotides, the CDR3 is TGTGCCAGTGCACGGGAGAGTCCCTACAATGAGCAGTTCTTC.

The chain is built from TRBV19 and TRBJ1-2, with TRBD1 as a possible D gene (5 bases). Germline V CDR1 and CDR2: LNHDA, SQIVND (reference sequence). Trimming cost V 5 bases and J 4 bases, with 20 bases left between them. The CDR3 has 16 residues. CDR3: CASSAQTDPTVYGYTF. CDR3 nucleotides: TGTGCCAGTAGTGCACAGACAGACCCTACCGTCTATGGCTACACCTTC.

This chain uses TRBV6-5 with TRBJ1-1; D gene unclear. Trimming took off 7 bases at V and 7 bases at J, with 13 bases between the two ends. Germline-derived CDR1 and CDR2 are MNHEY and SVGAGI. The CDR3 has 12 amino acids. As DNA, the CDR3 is TGTGCCAGCAAGACCTACAGAGATGAAGCTTTCTTT. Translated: CASKTYRDEAFF.

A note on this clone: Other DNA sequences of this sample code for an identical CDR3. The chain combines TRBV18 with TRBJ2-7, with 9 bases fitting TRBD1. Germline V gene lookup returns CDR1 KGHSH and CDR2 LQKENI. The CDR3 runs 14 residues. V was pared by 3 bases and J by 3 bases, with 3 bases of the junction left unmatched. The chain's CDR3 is CASSPGTGSYEQYF. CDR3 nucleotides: TGTGCCAGCTCACCCGGGACAGGGAGCTACGAGCAGTACTTC.

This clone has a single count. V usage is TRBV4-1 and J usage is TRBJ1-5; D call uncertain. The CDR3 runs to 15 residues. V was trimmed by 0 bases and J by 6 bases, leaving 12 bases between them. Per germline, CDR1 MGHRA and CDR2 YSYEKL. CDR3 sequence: CASSQDLRAGQPQHF. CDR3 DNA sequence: TGCGCCAGCAGCCAAGATTTGAGGGCGGGTCAGCCCCAGCATTTT.

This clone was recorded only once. CDR3 DNA sequence: TGTGCCAGCACTTTTACTAGCGGGGCCCAAGAGACCCAGTACTTC. Translated: CASTFTSGAQETQYF. The gene calls are TRBV6-1 and TRBJ2-5; 10 bases agree with TRBD2. Looked up from germline, CDR1 is MNHNS and CDR2 is SASEGT. The CDR3 is made up of 15 amino acids. Losses at the gene ends were 7 bases for V and 1 base for J; bases not matched to a gene: 6.

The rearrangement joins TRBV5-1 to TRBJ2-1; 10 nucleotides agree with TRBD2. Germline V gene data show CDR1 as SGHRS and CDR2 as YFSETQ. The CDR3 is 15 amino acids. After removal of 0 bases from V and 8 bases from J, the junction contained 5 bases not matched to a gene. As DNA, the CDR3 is TGCGCCAGCAGCTTGGTGTCTAGCGGGAGCGATGAGCAGTTCTTC. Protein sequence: CASSLVSSGSDEQFF.

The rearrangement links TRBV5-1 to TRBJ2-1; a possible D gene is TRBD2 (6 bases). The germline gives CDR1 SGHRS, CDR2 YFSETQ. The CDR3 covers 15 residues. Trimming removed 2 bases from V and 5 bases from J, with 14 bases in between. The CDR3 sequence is CASSLGGGRHNEQFF. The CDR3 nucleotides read TGCGCCAGCAGCTTAGGCGGAGGGCGACACAATGAGCAGTTCTTC.

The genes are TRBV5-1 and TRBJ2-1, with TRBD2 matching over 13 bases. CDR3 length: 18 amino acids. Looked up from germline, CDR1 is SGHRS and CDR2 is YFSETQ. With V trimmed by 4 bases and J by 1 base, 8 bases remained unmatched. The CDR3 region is CASSRGGTSGTSYNEQFF. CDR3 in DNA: TGCGCCAGCAGCCGGGGGGGGACTAGCGGGACTTCCTACAATGAGCAGTTCTTC.

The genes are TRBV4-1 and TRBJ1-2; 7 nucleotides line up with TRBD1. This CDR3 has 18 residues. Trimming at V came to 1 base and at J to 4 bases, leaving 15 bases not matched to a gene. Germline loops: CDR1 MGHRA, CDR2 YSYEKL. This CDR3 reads CASSQARASNRGGYGYTF. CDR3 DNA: TGCGCCAGCAGCCAAGCCCGGGCCTCGAACAGGGGTGGCTATGGCTACACCTTC.